This T cell receptor (beta chain) comes out of a study of blood T cell dynamics during melanoma immunotherapy. The CDR3 totals 16 residues. CDR1 and CDR2 (germline): SGHNT, YYREEE (reference sequence). Trimming removed 4 bases from V and 0 bases from J, with 14 bases in between. TCRdb's table, derived via immunoSEQ multiplex PCR, lists solely in-frame clones and lacks some. Altogether more than 11,000 clones are present, approximately 84% being singletons, with the ten largest covering 5.5% to 7.5%. Time point reported: pre-treatment baseline. Blood was drawn before treatment and at week 3 after checkpoint blockade. Patients had no prior systemic cancer treatment, immunosuppressants or other active cancers.

The sample consisted of blood, taken from a patient treated with checkpoint blockade. The chain recombines TRBV5-4 with TRBJ2-4; D is perhaps TRBD1 (7 bases). The receptor's source is a human donor with melanoma. The CDR3: CASSMNRGLAKNIQYF. CDR3 sequence (DNA): TGTGCCAGCAGCATGAACAGGGGACTAGCCAAAAACATTCAGTACTTC.